The entry that follows covers one T cell receptor (beta chain) sequence. The data stem from a study of T cell changes during pregnancy in multiple sclerosis. The CDR3 is 16 residues long. Unmatched junction bases numbered 9, after V lost 8 bases and J lost 0 bases. In germline, CDR1 is MNHEY, CDR2 SMNVEV (reference sequence). Using immunoSEQ multiplex PCR, the repertoire was profiled, and TCRdb retains in-frame clones only, with some absent. The data show over 35,000 clones, just over 90% seen once. The starting material was CD4+ T cells from peripheral blood mononuclear cells, obtained in the first trimester of pregnancy. The chain recombines TRBV27 with TRBJ1-4; TRBD1 aligns across 7 bases. This receptor was identified in a female donor in good health, enrolled as a control in a pregnancy study. CDR3 amino acids: CASGYDRVATNEKLFF. The CDR3 DNA sequence: TGTGCCAGCGGGTACGACAGGGTGGCAACTAATGAAAAACTGTTTTTT.